These T cell receptor beta chains were read from a single sample in a study of post-analysis software for immune sequencing data. TCRdb independently ran MiXCR on the PCR reads; one entry per CDR3 protein. The table has about 820,000 distinct CDR3 sequences, roughly 58% seen once. The source material was blood. All receptors derive from a girl under 18 with multiple sclerosis. Each CDR3 is given with its conserved first and last residue. A D gene is named only where the DNA matches it firmly. Clone sizes are given selectively: once, few, many, or a class where the clone is expanded.

DNA: TGTGCCAGCAATAGTCCTCCGGGACAGGGCTACGAGCAGTACTTC
CDR3: CASNSPPGQGYEQYF
size: .
D: .
J: TRBJ2-7
V: TRBV21-1

DNA: TGTGCCAGCAGCTCGACGTCCGGGACTAGGGGAAGGAATGAGCAGTTCTTC
CDR3: CASSSTSGTRGRNEQFF
size: few
D: TRBD2
J: TRBJ2-1
V: TRBV7-9

DNA: TGTGCCAGCAGTCCCGGACAGGGGCACTCCTACGAGCAGTACTTC
CDR3: CASSPGQGHSYEQYF
size: .
D: TRBD1
J: TRBJ2-7
V: TRBV6-4

DNA: TGCGCCAGCAGCCAAGAAGGGGGGGGTGGAGAGACCCAGTACTTC
CDR3: CASSQEGGGGETQYF
size: .
D: .
J: TRBJ2-5
V: TRBV4-1

DNA: TGTGCCAGCAGTGAAGGAGGGGGAATTACCTACGAGCAGTACTTC
CDR3: CASSEGGGITYEQYF
size: .
D: .
J: TRBJ2-7
V: TRBV6-1

DNA: TGCGCCAGCAGCTCGGGACTGCGCGGGGATAATTCACCCCTCCACTTT
CDR3: CASSSGLRGDNSPLHF
size: .
D: .
J: TRBJ1-6
V: TRBV5-1

DNA: TGTGCCAGCAGCCCAAAGAAGCGGGAGTCAGATGAGCAGTTCTTC
CDR3: CASSPKKRESDEQFF
size: .
D: TRBD2
J: TRBJ2-1
V: TRBV7-9

DNA: TGCGCCAGCAGCCGAGTTACAGACAGGGTCTACGAGCAGTACTTC
CDR3: CASSRVTDRVYEQYF
size: few
D: TRBD1
J: TRBJ2-7
V: TRBV4-1

DNA: TGTGCCAGCAACCGGGACAGTGGCTACACCTTC
CDR3: CASNRDSGYTF
size: few
D: TRBD1
J: TRBJ1-2
V: TRBV5-5

DNA: TGTGCCAGCATCATGCGCAGCTTCTTGAACACTGAAGCTTTCTTT
CDR3: CASIMRSFLNTEAFF
size: .
D: .
J: TRBJ1-1
V: TRBV12-3/TRBV12-4

DNA: TGTGCCATCAATACGGACAGGGGAGGCGGCTACACCTTC
CDR3: CAINTDRGGGYTF
size: few
D: TRBD1
J: TRBJ1-2
V: TRBV10-3

DNA: TGTGCCAGCAGCTTCACAACAGCGGGAGGGGGAAATGAGCAGTTCTTC
CDR3: CASSFTTAGGGNEQFF
size: .
D: TRBD2
J: TRBJ2-1
V: TRBV11-3